This record looks at one TCR beta chain sequence and its context. The target antigen is unknown. The data belong to a study of tumor-infiltrating lymphocytes in primary liver carcinoma. Study in general: Surgical resection treated primary liver carcinoma in the patients. These patients were men and women whose ages were 30 to 69 years.

Study results and caveats: Tumor region pairs shared more overlap than did tumor-adjacent and tumor-blood pairs.

The V end lost 2 bases, the J end lost 2 bases, and 9 bases lay between the germline ends. The germline CDR1 and CDR2 sequences are SNHLY and FYNNEI. This CDR3 has 14 amino acids. Priming with a constant-region primer yielded TCR beta cDNA from about 480 ng total RNA. Researchers made the TCR beta libraries by running three nested multiplex PCR rounds with slightly modified ARM-PCR. In the first two PCR rounds, TRBV1-TRBV30 forward primers were paired with a C-beta reverse primer, and each round lasted approximately 10 cycles. TCRdb itself ran the multiplex PCR reads through MiXCR, one entry per CDR3 protein. This sample has approximately 310,000 distinct CDR3 sequences, with 55% to 65% found just once. For blood RNA, unsorted whole blood served as the source, and germline DNA was extracted too. Chronic HBV infection was present, with no prior treatment.

The rearrangement links TRBV2 to TRBJ2-5; no clear D. The TCR originated in a middle-aged man with primary liver carcinoma and hepatitis B virus infection. Sequenced sample: peripheral blood. The CDR3 DNA sequence: TGTGCCAGCAGTGAATTGTCACAACAAGAGACCCAGTACTTC. Translation gives CASSELSQQETQYF. Full variable domain (missing parts from reference TRBV2 and TRBJ2-5): EPEVTQTPSHQVTQMGQEVILRCVPISNHLYFYWYRQILGQKVEFLVSFYNNEISEKSEIFDDQFSVERPDGSNFTLKIRSTKLEDSAMYFCASSELSQQETQYFGPGTRLLVL.